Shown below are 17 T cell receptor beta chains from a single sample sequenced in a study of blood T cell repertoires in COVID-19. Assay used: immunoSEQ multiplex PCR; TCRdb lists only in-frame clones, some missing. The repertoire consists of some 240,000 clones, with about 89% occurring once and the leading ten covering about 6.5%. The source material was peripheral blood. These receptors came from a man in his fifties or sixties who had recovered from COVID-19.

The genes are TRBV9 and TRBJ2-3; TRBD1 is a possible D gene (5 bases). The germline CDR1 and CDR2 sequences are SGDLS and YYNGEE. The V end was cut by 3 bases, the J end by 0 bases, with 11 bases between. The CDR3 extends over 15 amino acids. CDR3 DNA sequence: TGTGCCAGCAGCGCAGACAGAGCTAGCACAGATACGCAGTATTTT. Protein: CASSADRASTDTQYF.

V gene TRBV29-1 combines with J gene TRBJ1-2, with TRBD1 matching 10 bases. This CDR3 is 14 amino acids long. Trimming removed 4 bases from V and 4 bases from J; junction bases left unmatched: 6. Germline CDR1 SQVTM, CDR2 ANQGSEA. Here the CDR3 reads CSVAGQGTIYGYTF. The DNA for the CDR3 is TGCAGCGTTGCGGGACAGGGGACCATCTATGGCTACACCTTC.

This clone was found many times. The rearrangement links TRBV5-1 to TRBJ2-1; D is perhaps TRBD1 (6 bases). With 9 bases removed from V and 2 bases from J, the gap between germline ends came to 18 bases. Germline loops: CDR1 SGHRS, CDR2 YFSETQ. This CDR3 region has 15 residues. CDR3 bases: TGCGCCACCCAGGGGCTGCCATCCCCCTACAATGAGCAGTTCTTC. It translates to CATQGLPSPYNEQFF.

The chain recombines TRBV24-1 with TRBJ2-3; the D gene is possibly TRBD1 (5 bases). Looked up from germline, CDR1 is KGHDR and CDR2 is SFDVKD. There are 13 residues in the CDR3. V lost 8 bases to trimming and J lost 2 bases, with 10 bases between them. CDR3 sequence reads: CATMPRATDTQYF. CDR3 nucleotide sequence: TGTGCCACCATGCCCAGGGCCACAGATACGCAGTATTTT.

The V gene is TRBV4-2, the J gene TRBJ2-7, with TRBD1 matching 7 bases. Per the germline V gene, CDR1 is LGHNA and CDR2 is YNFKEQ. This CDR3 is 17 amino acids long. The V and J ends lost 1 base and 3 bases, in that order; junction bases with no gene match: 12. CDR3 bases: TGTGCCAGCAGCCAAGGGGCAAATAAGGACAGGAGCTACGAGCAGTACTTC. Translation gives CASSQGANKDRSYEQYF.

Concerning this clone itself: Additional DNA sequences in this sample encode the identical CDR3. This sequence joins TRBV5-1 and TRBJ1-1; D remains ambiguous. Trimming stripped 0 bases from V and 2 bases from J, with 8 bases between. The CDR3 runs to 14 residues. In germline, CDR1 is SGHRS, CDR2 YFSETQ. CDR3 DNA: TGCGCCAGCAGCTTGGGTTCGGGAAACACTGAAGCTTTCTTT. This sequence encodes CASSLGSGNTEAFF.

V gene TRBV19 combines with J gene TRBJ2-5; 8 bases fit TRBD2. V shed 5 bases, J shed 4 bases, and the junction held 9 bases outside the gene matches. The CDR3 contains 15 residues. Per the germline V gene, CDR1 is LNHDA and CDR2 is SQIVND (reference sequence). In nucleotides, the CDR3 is TGTGCCAGTAGTGCCACGGGGGGGAGGGGAGAGACCCAGTACTTC. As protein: CASSATGGRGETQYF.

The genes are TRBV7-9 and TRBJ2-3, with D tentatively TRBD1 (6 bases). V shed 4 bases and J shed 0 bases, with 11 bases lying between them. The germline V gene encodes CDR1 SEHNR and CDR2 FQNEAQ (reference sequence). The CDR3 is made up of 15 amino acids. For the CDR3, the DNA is TGTGCCAGCAGCTCCAGACAGGCGAGCACAGATACGCAGTATTTT. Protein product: CASSSRQASTDTQYF.

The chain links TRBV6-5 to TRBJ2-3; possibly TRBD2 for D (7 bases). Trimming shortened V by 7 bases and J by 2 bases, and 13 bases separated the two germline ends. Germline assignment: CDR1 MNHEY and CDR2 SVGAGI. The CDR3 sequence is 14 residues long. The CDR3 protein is CASNSGGLTDTQYF. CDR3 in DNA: TGTGCCAGCAACTCGGGGGGCCTCACAGATACGCAGTATTTT.

The DNA of the CDR3 is TGTGCCAGCAGCTTAAGTGGGGCGGGAGGCTCCTACGAGCAGTACTTC. Its protein product is CASSLSGAGGSYEQYF. The gene calls are TRBV7-3 and TRBJ2-7; 8 nucleotides align to TRBD2. Germline values: CDR1 SGHTA, CDR2 FQGTGA. CDR3 length equals 16 residues. The V segment lost 1 base and the J segment 0 bases; nucleotides outside the gene matches: 5.

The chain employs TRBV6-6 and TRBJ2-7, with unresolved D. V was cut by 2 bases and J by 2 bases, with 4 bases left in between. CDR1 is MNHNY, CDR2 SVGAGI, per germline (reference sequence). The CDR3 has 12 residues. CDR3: CASSYRAYEQYF. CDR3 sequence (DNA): TGTGCCAGCAGTTACCGAGCCTACGAGCAGTACTTC.

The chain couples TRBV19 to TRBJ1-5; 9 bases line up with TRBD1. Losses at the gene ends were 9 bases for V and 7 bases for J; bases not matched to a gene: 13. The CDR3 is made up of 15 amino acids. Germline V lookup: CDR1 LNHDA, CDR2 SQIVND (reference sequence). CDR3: CASNVKTGGNQPQHF. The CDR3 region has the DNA TGTGCCAGCAACGTGAAGACAGGGGGAAACCAGCCCCAGCATTTT. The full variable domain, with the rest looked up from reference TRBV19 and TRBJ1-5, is DGGITQSPKYLFRKEGQNVTLSCEQNLNHDAMYWYRQDPGQGLRLIYYSQIVNDFQKGDIAEGYSVSREKKESFPLTVTSAQKNPTAFYLCASNVKTGGNQPQHFGDGTRLSIL.

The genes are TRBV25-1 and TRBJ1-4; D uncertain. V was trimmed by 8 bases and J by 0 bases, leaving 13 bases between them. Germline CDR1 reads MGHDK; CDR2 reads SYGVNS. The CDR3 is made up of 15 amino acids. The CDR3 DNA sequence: TGTGCCAGCCAGTCTTACCTAGCAACTAATGAAAAACTGTTTTTT. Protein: CASQSYLATNEKLFF. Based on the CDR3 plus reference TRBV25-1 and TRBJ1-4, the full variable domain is EADIYQTPRYLVIGTGKKITLECSQTMGHDKMYWYQQDPGMELHLIHYSYGVNSTEKGDLSSESTVSRIRTEHFPLTLESARPSHTSQYLCASQSYLATNEKLFFGSGTQLSVL.

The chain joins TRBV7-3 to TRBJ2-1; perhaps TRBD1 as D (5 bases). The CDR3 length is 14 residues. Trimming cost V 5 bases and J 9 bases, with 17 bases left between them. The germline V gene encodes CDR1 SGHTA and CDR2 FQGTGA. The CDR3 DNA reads TGTGCCAGCAGCGATAGAAATGGACACCGTGAGCAGTTCTTC. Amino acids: CASSDRNGHREQFF.

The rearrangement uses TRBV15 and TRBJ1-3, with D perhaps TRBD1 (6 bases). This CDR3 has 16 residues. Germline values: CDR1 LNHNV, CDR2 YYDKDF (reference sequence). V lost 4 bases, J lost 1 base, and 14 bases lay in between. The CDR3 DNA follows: TGTGCCACCAGCACCTGGACAGAGCTTTCTGGAAACACCATATATTTT. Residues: CATSTWTELSGNTIYF.

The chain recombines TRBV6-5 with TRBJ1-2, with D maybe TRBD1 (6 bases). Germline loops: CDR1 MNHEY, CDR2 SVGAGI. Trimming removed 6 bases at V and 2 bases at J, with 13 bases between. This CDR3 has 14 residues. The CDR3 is CASRSSGTNYGYTF. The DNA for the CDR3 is TGTGCCAGCAGGTCCAGCGGGACAAACTATGGCTACACCTTC.

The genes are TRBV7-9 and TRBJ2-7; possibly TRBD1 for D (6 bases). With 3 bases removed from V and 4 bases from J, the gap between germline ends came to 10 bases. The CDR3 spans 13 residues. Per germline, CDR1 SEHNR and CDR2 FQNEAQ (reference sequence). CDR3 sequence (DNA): TGTGCCAGCAGCTTCGGGACACTATACGAGCAGTACTTC. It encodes CASSFGTLYEQYF.